These 16 T cell receptor beta chains were all obtained from the same sample, sequenced in a study of T cells in Graves' hyperthyroidism and ophthalmopathy. TCR beta CDR3 regions were amplified from RNA. The TCR CDR3 first-round RT-PCR relied on the HTBI primer set. TCRdb re-derived calls from the multiplex PCR reads in MiXCR, one entry per CDR3 protein. The data show roughly 360,000 distinct CDR3 sequences, roughly 12% seen once. Source material: blood. These receptor sequences come from a man younger than 45 with Graves' hyperthyroidism that later progressed to Graves' ophthalmopathy.

This clonotype was counted many times. The rearrangement joins TRBV20-1 to TRBJ1-1; a possible D gene is TRBD1 (5 bases). The CDR3 runs 13 residues. The germline CDR1 and CDR2 sequences are DFQATT and SNEGSKA (reference sequence). Trimming stripped 5 bases from V and 1 base from J, with 11 bases between. CDR3: CSAAGTANTEAFF. For the CDR3, the DNA is TGCAGTGCTGCCGGGACGGCGAACACTGAAGCTTTCTTT.

This clonotype was recorded many times. J is TRBJ1-4 and V is TRBV3-1; unclear D gene. CDR3 length equals 11 residues. V lost 5 bases, J lost 7 bases, and 5 bases lay in between. Looked up from germline, CDR1 is LGHDT and CDR2 is YNNKEL (reference sequence). The CDR3 loop is CASSSVEKLFF. CDR3 coding DNA: TGTGCCAGCAGCTCGGTTGAAAAACTGTTTTTT.

This clonotype was seen at least ten times. V is TRBV7-9 and J is TRBJ1-2; no clear D gene. This CDR3 has 10 residues. The ends were cut back, 5 bases at V and 4 bases at J, with 2 bases in the middle. Germline assignment: CDR1 SEHNR and CDR2 FQNEAQ (reference sequence). The CDR3 loop is CASSLYGYTF. DNA of the CDR3: TGTGCCAGCAGCCTCTATGGCTACACCTTC.

This clonotype has only one observation. The rearrangement links TRBV5-6 to TRBJ2-4; TRBD2 agrees at 9 bases. Trimming took 5 bases from V and 0 from J; bases not matched to a gene: 3. CDR3 length: 15 residues. The germline V gene has CDR1 SGHDT and CDR2 YYEEEE. In DNA form, the CDR3 reads TGTGCCAGCAGGGCTAGCGGGAAAGCCAAAAACATTCAGTACTTC. Translated, it gives CASRASGKAKNIQYF.

This clonotype was seen only a few times. The chain carries TRBV7-9 and TRBJ2-5; 7 bases align to TRBD1. There are 16 residues in the CDR3. The J segment lost 5 bases and the V segment lost 1 base, leaving 10 bases of the junction unmatched. Germline loops: CDR1 SEHNR, CDR2 FQNEAQ (reference sequence). The CDR3 loop is CASSLERQGVQETQYF. CDR3 coding DNA: TGTGCCAGCAGCTTAGAAAGACAGGGTGTGCAGGAGACCCAGTACTTC. The full variable domain, its missing parts supplied by reference TRBV7-9 and TRBJ2-5, is DTGVSQNPRHKITKRGQNVTFRCDPISEHNRLYWYRQTLGQGPEFLTYFQNEAQLEKSRLLSDRFSAERPKGSFSTLEIQRTEQGDSAMYLCASSLERQGVQETQYFGPGTRLLVL.

This clonotype showed up many times. The rearrangement joins TRBV2 to TRBJ1-5, with 7 bases identical to TRBD1. V shed 5 bases and J 0 bases; nucleotides not matched to a gene: 10. Germline V CDR1 and CDR2: SNHLY, FYNNEI. The CDR3 has 17 residues. The CDR3 region has the DNA TGTGCCAGCAGTCTTACACAGGGGATCGATAGCAATCAGCCCCAGCATTTT. Amino acid sequence: CASSLTQGIDSNQPQHF.

The chain is built from TRBV27 and TRBJ1-5; 9 bases map to TRBD1. The germline gives CDR1 MNHEY, CDR2 SMNVEV (reference sequence). The CDR3 is 14 residues long. With 5 bases clipped from V and 5 bases from J, the junction kept 4 bases outside the gene matches. CDR3 sequence reads: CASSRQGVYQPQHF. The CDR3 DNA is TGTGCCAGCAGTCGACAGGGGGTTTATCAGCCCCAGCATTTT.

The V gene is TRBV20-1, the J gene TRBJ2-2; the D call may be TRBD1 or TRBD2 (6 bases each). Germline CDR1 reads DFQATT; CDR2 reads SNEGSKA (reference sequence). With 3 bases removed from V and 5 bases from J, the gap between germline ends came to 10 bases. The CDR3 contains 13 residues. The CDR3: CSASGGLTGELFF. As DNA, the CDR3 is TGCAGTGCTAGCGGGGGCCTGACCGGGGAGCTGTTTTTT.

This clonotype was recorded at least ten times. This rearrangement joins TRBV5-1 to TRBJ1-1; no reliable D call. CDR3 length: 14 residues. Germline lookup yields CDR1 SGHRS and CDR2 YFSETQ. Trimming removed 4 bases from V and 1 base from J, with 11 bases in between. The CDR3 reads CASSPGDTNTEAFF. The CDR3 DNA reads TGCGCCAGCAGCCCTGGAGATACGAACACTGAAGCTTTCTTT. Complete variable domain (other parts from reference TRBV5-1 and TRBJ1-1): KAGVTQTPRYLIKTRGQQVTLSCSPISGHRSVSWYQQTPGQGLQFLFEYFSETQRNKGNFPGRFSGRQFSNSRSEMNVSTLELGDSALYLCASSPGDTNTEAFFGQGTRLTVV.

This clonotype was observed at least ten times. The rearrangement joins TRBV5-6 to TRBJ2-7; D gene unclear. The germline V and J ends were trimmed by 2 bases and 0 bases, with 15 bases remaining between them. The CDR3 sequence is 16 residues long. CDR1 is SGHDT, CDR2 YYEEEE, per germline. The CDR3 sequence is CASSFGLRESSYEQYF. CDR3 nucleotides: TGTGCCAGCAGCTTTGGGTTGCGAGAGAGCTCCTACGAGCAGTACTTC.

This clonotype was detected many times. The chain carries TRBV20-1 and TRBJ1-2; TRBD1 is a possible D gene (5 bases). Germline CDR1 is DFQATT and CDR2 is SNEGSKA (reference sequence). The CDR3 is 16 residues long. V was shortened by 3 bases and J by 4 bases, with 21 bases between the two germline ends. The CDR3 reads CSASQNSRALGYGYTF. In DNA form, the CDR3 reads TGCAGTGCTAGCCAGAATTCCAGGGCATTGGGCTATGGCTACACCTTC.

The sample holds many counts of this clonotype. The V and J genes are TRBV11-3 and TRBJ1-1, with a tentative D call TRBD1 (6 bases). The ends were cut back, 3 bases at V and 1 base at J, with 12 bases in the middle. Germline loops: CDR1 SGHNT, CDR2 YENEEA. CDR3 length equals 15 residues. CDR3 loop: CASSLRGSWNTEAFF. CDR3 bases: TGTGCCAGCAGCTTGAGGGGGTCCTGGAACACTGAAGCTTTCTTT.

This clonotype was seen many times. This chain links TRBV12-3 or TRBV12-4 with TRBJ1-5; the D gene is possibly TRBD1 (5 bases). The CDR3 covers 17 residues. Trimming pared 0 bases from V and 2 bases from J, leaving 14 bases between. CDR3 amino acids: CASSLAERWGGNQPQHF. The CDR3 DNA reads TGTGCCAGCAGTTTAGCGGAGAGGTGGGGCGGCAATCAGCCCCAGCATTTT.

This clonotype was detected ten times or more. This chain uses TRBV28 with TRBJ2-7; TRBD2 matches at 8 bases. After removal of 3 bases from V and 2 bases from J, the junction contained 6 bases not matched to a gene. The germline CDR1 and CDR2 sequences are MDHEN and SYDVKM. The CDR3 consists of 15 residues. This chain's CDR3 is CASSFRGGPPYEQYF. The CDR3 nucleotides read TGTGCCAGCAGTTTCCGCGGGGGGCCTCCCTACGAGCAGTACTTC.

This clonotype was recorded many times. The rearrangement joins TRBV7-8 to TRBJ2-7; 8 nucleotides align to TRBD1. Per germline, CDR1 SGHVS and CDR2 FQNEAQ. The CDR3 spans 15 residues. The ends lost 4 bases at V and 3 bases at J; junction bases unmatched: 8. CDR3 DNA sequence: TGTGCCAGCAGCTCAAATCGACAGGGGCACTACGAGCAGTACTTC. Its protein product is CASSSNRQGHYEQYF.

This clonotype was observed at least ten times. This chain links TRBV2 with TRBJ1-2, with a weak D call TRBD1 (6 bases). Trimming took 5 bases from V and 5 from J, leaving 18 bases between them. This CDR3 contains 15 residues. Germline V gene sequence: CDR1 SNHLY, CDR2 FYNNEI. The CDR3 nucleotides are TGTGCCAGCAGTCCCATTGAGGGGGGCGGTTATGGCTACACCTTC. Its translation: CASSPIEGGGYGYTF. Complete variable domain (other parts from reference TRBV2 and TRBJ1-2): EPEVTQTPSHQVTQMGQEVILRCVPISNHLYFYWYRQILGQKVEFLVSFYNNEISEKSEIFDDQFSVERPDGSNFTLKIRSTKLEDSAMYFCASSPIEGGGYGYTFGSGTRLTVV.